This T cell receptor (beta chain) was recovered during a study of OX40 agonist ivuxolimab in advanced cancers. Per the germline V gene, CDR1 is LGHNA and CDR2 is YSLEER. V gave up 4 bases and J gave up 6 bases, with 12 bases separating them. This CDR3 spans 13 amino acids. The data were produced by immunoSEQ multiplex PCR, yet TCRdb's version contains in-frame clones alone and is incomplete. The sample records about 89,000 clones, more than 75% being singletons. The chain carries TRBV4-3 and TRBJ1-2; D may be TRBD1 (6 bases). This clonotype was obtained from an adult with an advanced solid tumor such as melanoma, head and neck, liver or kidney cancer. The material sequenced was CD4+ or CD8+ T cells sorted from blood, taken in a trial of the OX40 agonist ivuxolimab. The CDR3 loop is CASSPRGGDGYTF. For the CDR3, the DNA is TGCGCCAGCAGCCCCAGGGGTGGAGATGGCTACACCTTC.